These 22 T cell receptor beta chains originate from one sample sequenced in a study of graft-versus-host responses after intestinal transplantation. For these TCRs, the target antigens are not known. Sequencing used immunoSEQ multiplex PCR; TCRdb keeps in-frame clones, though not all of them. The repertoire consists of 100,000 to 120,000 clones, with just over 90% occurring once and the leading ten covering roughly 0.5%. The starting material was unstimulated CD8+ T cells sorted from spleen or lymph node cells, obtained before intestinal transplant. The receptor set was obtained from a human donor who received an intestinal transplant.

The CDR3 DNA is TGTGCCAGCAGCGTAGGCCGAGAGCGTGGTTTATACGAGCAGTACTTC. Protein sequence: CASSVGRERGLYEQYF. The chain uses TRBV9 and TRBJ2-7; D gene ambiguous. The germline gives CDR1 SGDLS, CDR2 YYNGEE. This CDR3 contains 16 residues. Deletions cut 0 bases from V and 4 bases from J, with 17 bases between. The variable domain in full, with the rest retrieved from reference TRBV9 and TRBJ2-7, is DSGVTQTPKHLITATGQRVTLRCSPRSGDLSVYWYQQSLDQGLQFLIQYYNGEERAKGNILERFSAQQFPDLHSELNLSSLELGDSALYFCASSVGRERGLYEQYFGPGTRLTVT.

DNA of the CDR3: TGTGCCAGCAGCGCCCGGGAGTCCTACGAGCAGTACTTC. It yields the protein CASSARESYEQYF. The rearrangement joins TRBV7-6 to TRBJ2-7; perhaps TRBD2 as D (6 bases). The V end lost 5 bases, the J end lost 1 base, and 9 bases lay between the germline ends. This CDR3 has 13 amino acids. CDR1 is SGHVS, CDR2 FNYEAQ, per germline.

This chain links TRBV10-2 with TRBJ2-7, with D unclear. There are 14 residues in the CDR3. The germline CDR1 and CDR2 sequences are WSHSY and SAAADI. Deletions cut 0 bases from V and 3 bases from J, with 9 bases between. CDR3 in DNA: TGCGCCAGCAGTGAGTCGAGAGGTAACTACGAGCAGTACTTC. Protein: CASSESRGNYEQYF.

CDR3 sequence reads: CASSPIGLAGKNEQFF. In nucleotides, the CDR3 is TGTGCCAGCAGCCCTATCGGACTAGCGGGCAAGAATGAGCAGTTCTTC. This sequence joins TRBV7-3 and TRBJ2-1, with 11 bases fitting TRBD2. Germline CDR1 is SGHTA and CDR2 is FQGTGA. The J segment lost 7 bases and the V segment lost 5 bases, leaving 10 bases of the junction unmatched. CDR3 length: 16 amino acids.

The chain carries TRBV5-1 and TRBJ2-1, with D unclear. The V end lost 3 bases, the J end lost 3 bases, and 7 bases lay between the germline ends. Germline loops: CDR1 SGHRS, CDR2 YFSETQ. The CDR3 extends over 13 amino acids. The CDR3 bases are TGCGCCAGCAGCTGGTCCGGCTACAATGAGCAGTTCTTC. Protein: CASSWSGYNEQFF.

The V gene is TRBV7-9, the J gene TRBJ2-1; 12 bases match TRBD2. V dropped 1 base and J dropped 8; count of bases not matched to a gene: 3. CDR1 is SEHNR, CDR2 FQNEAQ, per germline (reference sequence). This CDR3 has 15 amino acids. The CDR3 nucleotides are TGTGCCAGCAGCTTAGGGGCTAGCGGGAGGGATGAGCAGTTCTTC. It encodes CASSLGASGRDEQFF.

This rearrangement joins TRBV2 to TRBJ2-7, with D perhaps matching TRBD1 (6 bases). Trimming left V 4 bases short and J 0 bases short, with 10 bases between. The germline V gene encodes CDR1 SNHLY and CDR2 FYNNEI. CDR3 size: 14 residues. CDR3 residues: CASSGQASSYEQYF. The DNA for the CDR3 is TGTGCCAGCAGTGGACAGGCAAGCTCCTACGAGCAGTACTTC.

CDR3 sequence (DNA): TGTGCCACCAGCAGAGATATGGAGACCGGGGAGCTGTTTTTT. Protein product: CATSRDMETGELFF. V gene TRBV15 combines with J gene TRBJ2-2; D is unclear. There are 14 residues in the CDR3. V gave up 0 bases and J gave up 5 bases, with 7 bases separating them. The germline gives CDR1 LNHNV, CDR2 YYDKDF (reference sequence).

The V gene is TRBV6-1, the J gene TRBJ2-2; tentatively, D is TRBD1 (6 bases). Germline CDR1 reads MNHNS; CDR2 reads SASEGT. This CDR3 is built from 15 residues. Trimming left V 2 bases short and J 6 bases short, with 13 bases between. The CDR3 region is CASSEMAPGAGELFF. CDR3 bases: TGTGCCAGCAGTGAAATGGCGCCAGGGGCCGGGGAGCTGTTTTTT.

This sequence joins TRBV7-9 and TRBJ2-7; the D gene could be TRBD1 or TRBD2 (5 bases each). CDR3 length: 15 residues. CDR1 and CDR2 (germline): SEHNR, FQNEAQ (reference sequence). Trimming left V 6 bases short and J 0 bases short, with 15 bases between. CDR3 in amino acids: CASSSGRMSSYEQYF. CDR3 sequence (DNA): TGTGCCAGCAGTTCGGGACGGATGAGCTCCTACGAGCAGTACTTC. Variable domain in full (rest from reference TRBV7-9 and TRBJ2-7): DTGVSQNPRHKITKRGQNVTFRCDPISEHNRLYWYRQTLGQGPEFLTYFQNEAQLEKSRLLSDRFSAERPKGSFSTLEIQRTEQGDSAMYLCASSSGRMSSYEQYFGPGTRLTVT.

J is TRBJ2-7 and V is TRBV27; perhaps D is TRBD1 or TRBD2 (5 bases each). The CDR3 is made up of 14 amino acids. In germline, CDR1 is MNHEY, CDR2 SMNVEV (reference sequence). V gave up 6 bases and J gave up 3 bases, with 15 bases separating them. CDR3 DNA: TGTGCCAGCAGCAGTGGGGGAGCGTACTACGAGCAGTACTTC. Translating it yields CASSSGGAYYEQYF.

This chain joins TRBV7-9 and TRBJ1-2; D is unresolved. V lost 4 bases, J lost 4 bases, and 13 bases lay in between. The CDR3 is made up of 14 amino acids. CDR1 is SEHNR, CDR2 FQNEAQ, per germline (reference sequence). The CDR3 region has the DNA TGTGCCAGCAGCTCCCTGGACCTCGGCTATGGCTACACCTTC. As protein: CASSSLDLGYGYTF. The full variable domain, rest sourced from reference TRBV7-9 and TRBJ1-2, is DTGVSQNPRHKITKRGQNVTFRCDPISEHNRLYWYRQTLGQGPEFLTYFQNEAQLEKSRLLSDRFSAERPKGSFSTLEIQRTEQGDSAMYLCASSSLDLGYGYTFGSGTRLTVV.

The J gene is TRBJ2-3, the V gene TRBV28; D remains ambiguous. The CDR3 totals 14 residues. V was clipped by 4 bases and J by 0 bases, with 8 bases between them. Germline CDR1 reads MDHEN; CDR2 reads SYDVKM. The DNA of the CDR3 is TGTGCCAGCAGTTCCCGACTGAGCACAGATACGCAGTATTTT. This encodes CASSSRLSTDTQYF.

The chain uses TRBV5-4 and TRBJ2-3; D ambiguous. Germline lookup yields CDR1 SGHNT and CDR2 YYREEE (reference sequence). The V gene lost 3 bases and the J gene lost 0 bases, with 2 bases spanning the gap. CDR3 length equals 12 residues. CDR3 amino acids: CASSWSTDTQYF. DNA of the CDR3: TGTGCCAGCAGCTGGAGCACAGATACGCAGTATTTT.

This chain connects TRBV9 to TRBJ2-3; TRBD1 aligns across 7 bases. CDR1 SGDLS and CDR2 YYNGEE come from the germline V gene. The CDR3 loop spans 16 amino acids. With V trimmed by 0 bases and J by 2 bases, 6 bases remained unmatched. The CDR3 DNA follows: TGTGCCAGCAGCGTAGAGGGGGCATATTTCACAGATACGCAGTATTTT. This gives the protein CASSVEGAYFTDTQYF.

J is TRBJ2-1 and V is TRBV5-6, with D perhaps being TRBD1 or TRBD2 (5 bases each). CDR1 and CDR2 (germline): SGHDT, YYEEEE. The CDR3 has 15 amino acids. The V end lost 0 bases, the J end lost 6 bases, and 13 bases lay between the germline ends. The CDR3 DNA sequence: TGTGCCAGCAGCTTGGGCCAGGGAGCGGCCAATGAGCAGTTCTTC. Protein product: CASSLGQGAANEQFF.

This chain uses TRBV7-2 with TRBJ2-7; TRBD1 aligns across 7 bases. V lost 5 bases and J lost 1; bases outside the gene matches: 2. Per germline, CDR1 SGHTA and CDR2 FQGNSA. The CDR3 extends over 13 amino acids. CDR3 bases: TGTGCCAGCAGCAGGGGGCCTTCCTACGAGCAGTACTTC. This translates into CASSRGPSYEQYF.

This rearrangement joins TRBV9 to TRBJ1-5, with a weak D call TRBD1 (5 bases). The V end was cut by 4 bases, the J end by 2 bases, with 10 bases between. The CDR3 spans 14 residues. Per the germline V gene, CDR1 is SGDLS and CDR2 is YYNGEE. CDR3 protein: CASSPRGGNQPQHF. The CDR3 DNA reads as TGTGCCAGCAGCCCTAGAGGGGGCAATCAGCCCCAGCATTTT.

The chain combines TRBV2 with TRBJ2-1; 7 positions agree with TRBD1. The V and J ends lost 4 bases and 5 bases, in that order; junction bases with no gene match: 8. The germline gives CDR1 SNHLY, CDR2 FYNNEI. The CDR3 spans 15 residues. The CDR3 region has the DNA TGTGCCAGCAGTGTGACCGGGACAGAGAACAATGAGCAGTTCTTC. Its translation: CASSVTGTENNEQFF.

J is TRBJ1-2 and V is TRBV6-5, with D possibly matching TRBD1 (5 bases). Trimming took 2 bases from V and 8 from J, leaving 15 bases between them. This CDR3 is built from 14 residues. Germline CDR1 is MNHEY and CDR2 is SVGAGI. The CDR3 loop is CASSYTPDNGGYTF. DNA of the CDR3: TGTGCCAGCAGTTACACTCCGGACAATGGAGGCTACACCTTC.

The CDR3, as DNA: TGTGCCAGCAGCGTATCCCAGCGGGAGAGCGAAGATACGCAGTATTTT. As protein: CASSVSQRESEDTQYF. The genes are TRBV9 and TRBJ2-3, with 8 bases identical to TRBD2. With V trimmed by 1 base and J by 5 bases, 9 bases remained unmatched. CDR1 and CDR2 from the germline V gene are SGDLS and YYNGEE. This CDR3 spans 16 amino acids.

This clone was recorded once. The gene calls are TRBV14 and TRBJ2-7, with a tentative D call TRBD1 (5 bases). Trimming removed 2 bases at V and 0 bases at J, with 14 bases between. The germline CDR1 and CDR2 sequences are SGHDN and FVKESK. This CDR3 contains 16 residues. The CDR3 loop is CASSQKQGTSSYEQYF. CDR3 DNA sequence: TGTGCCAGCAGCCAAAAGCAGGGAACCTCCTCCTACGAGCAGTACTTC.